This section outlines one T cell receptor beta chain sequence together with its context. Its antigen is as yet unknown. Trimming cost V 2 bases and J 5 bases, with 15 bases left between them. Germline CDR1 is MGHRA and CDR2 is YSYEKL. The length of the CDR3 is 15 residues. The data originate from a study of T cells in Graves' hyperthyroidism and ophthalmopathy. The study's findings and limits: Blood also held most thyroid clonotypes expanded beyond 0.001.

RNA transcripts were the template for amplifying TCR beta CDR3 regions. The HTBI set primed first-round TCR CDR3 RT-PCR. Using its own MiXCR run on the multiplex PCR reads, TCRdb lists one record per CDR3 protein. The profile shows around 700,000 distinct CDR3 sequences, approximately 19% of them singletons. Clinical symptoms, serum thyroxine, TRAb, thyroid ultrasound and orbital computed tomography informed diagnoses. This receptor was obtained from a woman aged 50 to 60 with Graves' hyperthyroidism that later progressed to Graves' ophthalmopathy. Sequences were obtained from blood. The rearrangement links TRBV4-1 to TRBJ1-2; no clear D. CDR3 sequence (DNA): TGCGCCAGCAGCCAATTGGCGGTAGGGAGTTATGGCTACACCTTC. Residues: CASSQLAVGSYGYTF.